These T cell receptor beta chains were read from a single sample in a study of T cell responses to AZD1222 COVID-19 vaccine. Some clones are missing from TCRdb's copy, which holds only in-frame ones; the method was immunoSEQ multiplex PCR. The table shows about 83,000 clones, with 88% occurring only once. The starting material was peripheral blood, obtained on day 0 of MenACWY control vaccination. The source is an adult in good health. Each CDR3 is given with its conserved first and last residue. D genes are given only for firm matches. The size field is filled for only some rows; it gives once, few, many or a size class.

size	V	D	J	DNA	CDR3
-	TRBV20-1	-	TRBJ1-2	TGCAGTGCTAGGGCAGGGGAAGGCTACACCTTC	CSARAGEGYTF
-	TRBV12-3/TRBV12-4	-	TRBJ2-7	TGTGCCAGCAGTCGTCGGCCCCCCTACGAGCAGTACTTC	CASSRRPPYEQYF
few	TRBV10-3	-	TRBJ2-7	TGTGCCATCAGTGACCCTCCCAGGAAGCCCTACGAGCAGTACTTC	CAISDPPRKPYEQYF
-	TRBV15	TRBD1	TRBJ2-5	TGTGCCACCAGCAGAGATTTAATTGCAGGGGGCATGGAGACCCAGTACTTC	CATSRDLIAGGMETQYF
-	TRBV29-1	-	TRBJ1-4	TGCAGCGTTGTTGTCAGCGTAAATGAAAAACTGTTTTTT	CSVVVSVNEKLFF
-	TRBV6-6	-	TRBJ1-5	TGTGCCAGCAGTCGCCGCCCGGAGCCCCAGCATTTT	CASSRRPEPQHF
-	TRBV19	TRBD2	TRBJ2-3	TGTGCCAGTAGTATAATCAGGGCGGGAGGCCGGGGAGATACGCAGTATTTT	CASSIIRAGGRGDTQYF
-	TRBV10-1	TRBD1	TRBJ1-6	TGCGCCAGCAGTGATGGACAGGGATCACCCCTCCACTTT	CASSDGQGSPLHF
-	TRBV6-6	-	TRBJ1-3	TGTGCCAGCAGTTCCCTCGACTCTGGAAACACCATATATTTT	CASSSLDSGNTIYF
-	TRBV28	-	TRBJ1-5	TGTGCCAGCAGTCCCAGTGATAGCAATCAGCCCCAGCATTTT	CASSPSDSNQPQHF
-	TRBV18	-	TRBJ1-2	TGTGCCAGCTCACCTACCGGGACACCATCCTATGGCTACACCTTC	CASSPTGTPSYGYTF
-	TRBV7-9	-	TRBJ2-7	TGTGCCAGCAGCCAAAGAAGGGGAATTGGGTTGGACGAGCAGTACTTC	CASSQRRGIGLDEQYF
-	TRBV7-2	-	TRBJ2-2	TGTGCCAGCAGCTTAGCTCCGACACACAGAAGTAACACCGGGGAGCTGTTTTTT	CASSLAPTHRSNTGELFF
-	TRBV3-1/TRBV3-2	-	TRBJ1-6	TGTGCCAGCAGCTACGCACAGGGATCCTATAATTCACCCCTCCACTTT	CASSYAQGSYNSPLHF
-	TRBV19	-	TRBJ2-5	TGTGCCAGTAGTTTGGGACGCCAAGAGACCCAGTACTTC	CASSLGRQETQYF
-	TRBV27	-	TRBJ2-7	TGTGCCAGCAGCCGATCTCAGGGAACCGAGCAGTACTTC	CASSRSQGTEQYF
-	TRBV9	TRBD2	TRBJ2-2	TGTGCCAGCAGCGACCCCACTGCCTCCTGGGGGACTAGCGGGAGGCCTACCGGGGAGCTGTTTTTT	CASSDPTASWGTSGRPTGELFF
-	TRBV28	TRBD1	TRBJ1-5	TGTGCCAGCAGGACAGGGGGAGAGGGCAATCAGCCCCAGCATTTT	CASRTGGEGNQPQHF
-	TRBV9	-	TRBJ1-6	TGTGCCAGCAGCGTATACGGAGGCGGGTCACCCCTCCACTTT	CASSVYGGGSPLHF
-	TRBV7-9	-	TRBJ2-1	TGTGCCAGCAGCTTAACTGCACCCGAGCAGTTCTTC	CASSLTAPEQFF
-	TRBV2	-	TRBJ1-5	TGTGCCAGCACCCTTCGGGACGGGAATCAGCCCCAGCATTTT	CASTLRDGNQPQHF
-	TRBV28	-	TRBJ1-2	TGTGCCAGCAGTTTTGAGAGGGCCCTTCTAAACTATGGCTACACCTTC	CASSFERALLNYGYTF
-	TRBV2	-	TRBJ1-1	TGTGCCAGCAGTGTACGGGAAGGCCAGCAAGCTTTCTTT	CASSVREGQQAFF
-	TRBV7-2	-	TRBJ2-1	TGTGCCAGCAGCCCCCCCCCTCCAGGCAGCTCCTACAATGAGCAGTTCTTC	CASSPPPPGSSYNEQFF
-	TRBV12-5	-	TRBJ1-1	TGTGCTAGTGGTTTGCCAGCAAGCGGGTACACTGAAGCTTTCTTT	CASGLPASGYTEAFF
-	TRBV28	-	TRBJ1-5	TGTGCCAGCAGCCTACAGGGACAGCCCCAGCATTTT	CASSLQGQPQHF
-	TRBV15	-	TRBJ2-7	TGTGCCACCAGCAGAGCCTTACGGGAGCAGTACTTC	CATSRALREQYF
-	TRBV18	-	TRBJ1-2	TGTGCCAGCTCACCACCGGCCCATTCTTCGTCTGGCTACACCTTC	CASSPPAHSSSGYTF
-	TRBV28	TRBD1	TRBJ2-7	TGTGCCAGCAGTTTAGCGACAGGGGGCTTGACTAGCGCCCTTTACGAGCAGTACTTC	CASSLATGGLTSALYEQYF
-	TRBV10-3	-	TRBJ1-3	TGTGCCGCCGGGCCTGGCACCATATATTTT	CAAGPGTIYF
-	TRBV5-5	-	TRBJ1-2	TGTGCCAGCAGCCCGATGGTAGCGGCCGGGGCTAACTATGGCTACACCTTC	CASSPMVAAGANYGYTF
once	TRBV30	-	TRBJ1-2	TGTGCCTGGAGTGTGAATGTTGTATTGGGCTACACCTTC	CAWSVNVVLGYTF
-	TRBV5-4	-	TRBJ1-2	TGTGCCAGCAGCCGAGACGGATCCTATGGCTACACCTTC	CASSRDGSYGYTF
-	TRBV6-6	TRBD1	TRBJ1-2	TGTGCCAGCAGAGGTGGGACAGGAGAAACGCGGGGCTACACCTTC	CASRGGTGETRGYTF
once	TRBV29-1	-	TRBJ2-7	TGCAGCGGGGGGACTGCTTACGAGCAGTACTTC	CSGGTAYEQYF